What follows are 30 T cell receptor beta chains derived from one specimen sequenced in a study of cytomegalovirus exposure and HLA in healthy donors. This table comes from immunoSEQ multiplex PCR, and its TCRdb copy is limited to in-frame clones, with some not included. The sample contains over 200,000 clones, over 80% of which appear only once. Sequencing used PBMCs. The receptor set was obtained from a woman aged 18-29 years in good health and CMV-seronegative.

The CDR3 nucleotides are TGTGCCAGCAGCGTAGGAGGTGGGGGTCCGGACACCGGGGAGCTGTTTTTT. It yields the protein CASSVGGGGPDTGELFF. The rearrangement joins TRBV9 to TRBJ2-2; either TRBD1 or TRBD2 may supply D (5 bases each). The germline CDR1 and CDR2 sequences are SGDLS and YYNGEE. V lost 0 bases, J lost 3 bases, and 15 bases lay in between. This CDR3 has 17 residues.

This chain joins TRBV6-4 and TRBJ1-1, with D tentatively TRBD1 (6 bases). Germline V gives CDR1 MRHNA, CDR2 SNTAGT. The CDR3 has 18 amino acids. Trimming cost V 0 bases and J 1 base, with 18 bases left between them. CDR3 DNA: TGTGCCAGCAGTGACTCGAACTTGTGGGGGGCCGCGAACACTGAAGCTTTCTTT. Amino acids: CASSDSNLWGAANTEAFF.

The V and J genes are TRBV28 and TRBJ2-3; 12 nucleotides match TRBD2. The CDR3 sequence is 16 residues long. V shed 4 bases, J shed 3 bases, and the junction held 5 bases outside the gene matches. The germline V gene encodes CDR1 MDHEN and CDR2 SYDVKM. Written as DNA, the CDR3 is TGTGCCAGCAGTTCAAGACTAGCGGGAGCTACAGATACGCAGTATTTT. Its protein product is CASSSRLAGATDTQYF.

J is TRBJ2-7 and V is TRBV2; D is undetermined. The V gene lost 6 bases and the J gene lost 4 bases, with 7 bases spanning the gap. Germline V gene data show CDR1 as SNHLY and CDR2 as FYNNEI. CDR3 length: 11 residues. The CDR3 sequence: CASSGRYEQYF. CDR3 bases: TGTGCCAGCAGCGGGCGGTACGAGCAGTACTTC.

The J gene is TRBJ2-7, the V gene TRBV6-9, with D tentatively TRBD1 or TRBD2 (5 bases each). The germline V gene encodes CDR1 MNHGY and CDR2 SVAAGI. The CDR3 loop spans 16 amino acids. V was clipped by 5 bases and J by 1 base, with 18 bases between them. Written as DNA, the CDR3 is TGTGCCAGCAGTAACTCAAAACCGGGACCTTCCTACGAGCAGTACTTC. It translates to CASSNSKPGPSYEQYF.

In this sample, this clone is medium-sized. The chain recombines TRBV27 with TRBJ1-2, with D uncertain. Germline-derived CDR1 and CDR2 are MNHEY and SMNVEV (reference sequence). This CDR3 comprises 13 residues. Trimming removed 6 bases from V and 6 bases from J, with 14 bases in between. CDR3 in amino acids: CASRSGAGDGYTF. The CDR3 DNA is TGTGCCAGCAGATCGGGAGCTGGGGATGGCTACACCTTC.

Notes on this clone: Other DNA sequences in the sample encode the same CDR3. This sequence joins TRBV30 and TRBJ1-5, with D unresolved. CDR1 is GTSNPN, CDR2 SVGIG, per germline (reference sequence). Deletions cut 0 bases from V and 4 bases from J, with 7 bases between. The CDR3 has 13 residues. This chain's CDR3 is CAWSVGGNQPQHF. The CDR3 DNA follows: TGTGCCTGGAGTGTCGGCGGGAATCAGCCCCAGCATTTT.

The chain couples TRBV11-1 to TRBJ2-7; 10 positions match TRBD2. CDR1 and CDR2 (germline): SGHAT, FQDESV (reference sequence). The CDR3 totals 16 residues. V shed 1 base, J shed 2 bases, and the junction held 5 bases outside the gene matches. The CDR3 loop reads CASSLVSGRPPYEQYF. CDR3 sequence (DNA): TGTGCCAGCAGCTTAGTTAGCGGGAGGCCCCCCTACGAGCAGTACTTC. Supplemented by reference TRBV11-1 and TRBJ2-7, the full variable domain reads EAEVAQSPRYKITEKSQAVAFWCDPISGHATLYWYRQILGQGPELLVQFQDESVVDDSQLPKDRFSAERLKGVDSTLKIQPAELGDSAMYLCASSLVSGRPPYEQYFGPGTRLTVT.

The chain employs TRBV11-2 and TRBJ2-1, with 13 bases that match TRBD2. There are 13 residues in the CDR3. With 3 bases clipped from V and 13 bases from J, the junction kept 3 bases outside the gene matches. CDR1 is SGHAT and CDR2 is FQNNGV in the germline V gene. The CDR3 DNA reads TGTGCCAGCAGCTTCAGGACTAGCGGGGGTCAGTTCTTC. It yields the protein CASSFRTSGGQFF. Complete variable domain (other parts from reference TRBV11-2 and TRBJ2-1): EAGVAQSPRYKIIEKRQSVAFWCNPISGHATLYWYQQILGQGPKLLIQFQNNGVVDDSQLPKDRFSAERLKGVDSTLKIQPAKLEDSAVYLCASSFRTSGGQFFGPGTRLTVL.

This clone was detected once. CDR3 nucleotide sequence: TGCAGCGTTGAACGCGGGCAGGGCGGAGAGACCCAGTACTTC. This translates into CSVERGQGGETQYF. The chain employs TRBV29-1 and TRBJ2-5; possibly TRBD1 or TRBD2 for D (5 bases each). The germline V and J ends were trimmed by 2 bases and 4 bases, with 14 bases remaining between them. The CDR3 loop spans 14 amino acids. The germline V gene encodes CDR1 SQVTM and CDR2 ANQGSEA.

V is TRBV2 and J is TRBJ1-5; D is perhaps TRBD1 (6 bases). The CDR3 contains 15 residues. The germline V and J ends were trimmed by 6 bases and 0 bases, with 12 bases remaining between them. Germline V gene data show CDR1 as SNHLY and CDR2 as FYNNEI. CDR3 sequence: CASSRDTVSNQPQHF. The CDR3 nucleotides read TGTGCCAGCAGCCGGGACACAGTTAGCAATCAGCCCCAGCATTTT. The complete variable domain, with remaining parts taken from reference TRBV2 and TRBJ1-5, reads EPEVTQTPSHQVTQMGQEVILRCVPISNHLYFYWYRQILGQKVEFLVSFYNNEISEKSEIFDDQFSVERPDGSNFTLKIRSTKLEDSAMYFCASSRDTVSNQPQHFGDGTRLSIL.

This clone was observed a single time. CDR3 DNA: TGTGCCAGCAGCTCGCAAACAGGGTCCGAGCAGTACTTC. Protein sequence: CASSSQTGSEQYF. This chain connects TRBV7-8 to TRBJ2-7; maybe TRBD1 (6 bases). This CDR3 is 13 amino acids long. Per the germline V gene, CDR1 is SGHVS and CDR2 is FQNEAQ. Trimming shortened V by 4 bases and J by 6 bases, and 13 bases separated the two germline ends.

J is TRBJ2-6 and V is TRBV5-6; TRBD2 is a possible D gene (6 bases). Trimming left V 4 bases short and J 2 bases short, with 10 bases between. Germline-derived CDR1 and CDR2 are SGHDT and YYEEEE. The CDR3 loop spans 15 amino acids. CDR3 coding DNA: TGTGCCAGCAGCGAAGGGACTGCTGGGGCCAACGTCCTGACTTTC. Its translation is CASSEGTAGANVLTF.

The chain combines TRBV5-6 with TRBJ2-1, with 7 positions matching TRBD2. Germline CDR1 and CDR2: SGHDT and YYEEEE. CDR3 length equals 14 residues. With 1 base clipped from V and 9 bases from J, the junction kept 7 bases outside the gene matches. CDR3 DNA sequence: TGTGCCAGCAGCTTGAAGGAGCTAGCGGTTGAGCAGTTCTTC. Translating it yields CASSLKELAVEQFF.

This clone was detected only a few times. This chain joins TRBV4-1 and TRBJ1-2, with TRBD1 identical over 12 bases. Germline CDR1 MGHRA, CDR2 YSYEKL. V lost 4 bases to trimming and J lost 7 bases; unmatched junction nucleotides: 4. The CDR3 loop spans 14 amino acids. For the CDR3, the DNA is TGCGCCAGCAGCCCGGGACAGGGGGCGGGTGGCTACACCTTC. Its protein product is CASSPGQGAGGYTF.

Written as DNA, the CDR3 is TGTGCCAGCAGTGACCAGCCGAGCACAGATACGCAGTATTTT. Translating it yields CASSDQPSTDTQYF. The chain carries TRBV6-1 and TRBJ2-3; no firm D call. The V and J ends lost 3 bases and 0 bases respectively, with 7 bases between them. This CDR3 spans 14 amino acids. Germline V gives CDR1 MNHNS, CDR2 SASEGT.

The chain employs TRBV5-1 and TRBJ1-5; 9 nucleotides agree with TRBD1. This CDR3 is 15 amino acids long. The V gene end was trimmed by 0 bases and the J gene end by 4 bases; junction bases not matched to a gene: 2. Per the germline V gene, CDR1 is SGHRS and CDR2 is YFSETQ. The CDR3 sequence is CASSLAGTGNQPQHF. DNA for the CDR3: TGCGCCAGCAGCTTGGCCGGGACAGGGAATCAGCCCCAGCATTTT.

The genes are TRBV13 and TRBJ2-3; weak D call: TRBD1 (6 bases). V shed 5 bases and J shed 2 bases, with 17 bases lying between them. CDR1 PRHDT and CDR2 FYEKMQ come from the germline V gene (reference sequence). CDR3 length: 16 amino acids. This chain's CDR3 is CASSTVGARVTDTQYF. The CDR3 region has the DNA TGTGCCAGCAGCACAGTGGGGGCTCGAGTCACAGATACGCAGTATTTT.

DNA of the CDR3: TGTGCCAGCAGCTTGAAGGTTGGCGGACTCACAGATACGCAGTATTTT. Translation: CASSLKVGGLTDTQYF. The chain is built from TRBV5-4 and TRBJ2-3, with D perhaps matching TRBD2 (5 bases). V was clipped by 1 base and J by 2 bases, with 14 bases between them. CDR1 is SGHNT, CDR2 YYREEE, per germline (reference sequence). The CDR3 contains 16 residues.

The chain links TRBV2 to TRBJ1-6; weak D call: TRBD1 (5 bases). CDR1 and CDR2 from the germline V gene are SNHLY and FYNNEI. This CDR3 contains 18 residues. V was cut by 2 bases and J by 6 bases, with 20 bases left in between. The CDR3 loop reads CASSETLRDLSRNSPLHF. In nucleotides, the CDR3 is TGTGCCAGCAGTGAAACCCTCCGGGACTTAAGCCGTAATTCACCCCTCCACTTT.

The gene calls are TRBV5-4 and TRBJ1-2; TRBD1 matches 7 bases. The V gene's germline CDR1 is SGHNT and CDR2 YYREEE (reference sequence). Trimming cost V 0 bases and J 0 bases; bases outside gene matches: 5. CDR3 length: 16 residues. DNA of the CDR3: TGTGCCAGCAGCTTGGGGACAGGCCAATCTAACTATGGCTACACCTTC. It encodes CASSLGTGQSNYGYTF.

The chain employs TRBV11-2 and TRBJ2-6; 9 bases are a match to TRBD1. Germline V lookup: CDR1 SGHAT, CDR2 FQNNGV. After removal of 2 bases from V and 0 bases from J, the junction contained 5 bases not matched to a gene. This CDR3 is built from 18 residues. CDR3 residues: CASSLSGTGNSGANVLTF. CDR3 in DNA: TGTGCCAGCAGCTTATCCGGGACAGGGAACTCTGGGGCCAACGTCCTGACTTTC.

This chain joins TRBV11-1 and TRBJ1-1; no reliable D call. CDR3 size: 12 residues. Trimming took off 5 bases at V and 5 bases at J, with 9 bases between the two ends. Germline loops: CDR1 SGHAT, CDR2 FQDESV (reference sequence). CDR3 in DNA: TGTGCCAGCAGCCTCGGCCTTACTGAAGCTTTCTTT. Protein: CASSLGLTEAFF. Combining the CDR3 with reference TRBV11-1 and TRBJ1-1 gives the whole variable domain EAEVAQSPRYKITEKSQAVAFWCDPISGHATLYWYRQILGQGPELLVQFQDESVVDDSQLPKDRFSAERLKGVDSTLKIQPAELGDSAMYLCASSLGLTEAFFGQGTRLTVV.

This chain links TRBV7-9 with TRBJ2-2; 8 nucleotides agree with TRBD1. The CDR3 is 17 amino acids. The germline V gene encodes CDR1 SEHNR and CDR2 FQNEAQ (reference sequence). The V segment lost 5 bases and the J segment 6 bases; nucleotides outside the gene matches: 14. The DNA for the CDR3 is TGTGCCAGCAGCCATCTATTGGACAGGGTTAAGTCCGGGGAGCTGTTTTTT. Protein product: CASSHLLDRVKSGELFF.

The chain couples TRBV9 to TRBJ1-2; D is undetermined. Deletions cut 3 bases from V and 7 bases from J, with 7 bases between. Germline V gene sequence: CDR1 SGDLS, CDR2 YYNGEE. This CDR3 is 11 amino acids long. The CDR3, as DNA: TGTGCCAGCAGCGCCCACAGTGGCTACACCTTC. It yields the protein CASSAHSGYTF.

This clone showed up just a few times. The genes are TRBV27 and TRBJ2-5; 7 nucleotides agree with TRBD2. The CDR3 loop spans 15 amino acids. J gave up 2 bases and V 6 bases, and 9 bases lay outside the gene matches. Germline CDR1 and CDR2: MNHEY and SMNVEV (reference sequence). Here the CDR3 reads CASRLRTSGQETQYF. The CDR3, as DNA: TGTGCCAGCAGGTTGAGGACTAGTGGACAAGAGACCCAGTACTTC.

V is TRBV27 and J is TRBJ1-2; 7 nucleotides agree with TRBD1. V lost 7 bases, J lost 2 bases, and 7 bases stayed unmatched. In germline, CDR1 is MNHEY, CDR2 SMNVEV (reference sequence). CDR3 size: 14 residues. In DNA, the CDR3 is TGTGCCAGCAAGCGACAGGGACCCAACTATGGCTACACCTTC. Protein sequence: CASKRQGPNYGYTF.

The rearrangement uses TRBV15 and TRBJ2-3; tentatively, D is TRBD2 (5 bases). CDR1 and CDR2 from the germline V gene are LNHNV and YYDKDF (reference sequence). This CDR3 is built from 16 residues. V lost 5 bases, J lost 6 bases, and 21 bases lay in between. The CDR3 spells CATSPDWIEGRDTQYF. For the CDR3, the DNA is TGTGCCACCAGCCCGGACTGGATAGAGGGAAGGGATACGCAGTATTTT.

The J gene is TRBJ2-7, the V gene TRBV23-1; either TRBD1 or TRBD2 may fit D (7 bases each). TRBV23-1 is treated as an ORF (open reading frame) with a function not yet certain. This CDR3 has 15 residues. The germline V and J ends were trimmed by 2 bases and 3 bases, with 14 bases remaining between them. CDR3 sequence (DNA): TGCGCCAGCAGTCAAAGCGGGACAGTGGACTACGAGCAGTACTTC. This sequence encodes CASSQSGTVDYEQYF.

V and J are TRBV6-6 and TRBJ1-4, with D possibly TRBD1 on 5 matching bases. The germline V and J ends were trimmed by 6 bases and 7 bases, with 9 bases remaining between them. The CDR3 spans 12 residues. Germline CDR1 reads MNHNY; CDR2 reads SVGAGI (reference sequence). CDR3 residues: CASSPGGEKLFF. CDR3 DNA: TGTGCCAGCAGCCCTGGGGGTGAAAAACTGTTTTTT.